The clone carrying this T cell receptor (beta chain) was recorded at least ten times. What it recognizes is unknown. Investigators prepared the TCR beta libraries by applying iRepertoire HTBI primers and Arm-PCR of CDR3 regions. TCRdb re-derived calls from the multiplex PCR reads in MiXCR, one entry per CDR3 protein. The sample comprises 360,000 or so distinct CDR3 sequences, 12% of which are singletons, and approximately 17% rests with the top ten. Time point defined: newly diagnosed GD, antithyroid drugs for less than 3 months. Isolated PBMC RNA provided the starting material for the TCR library. Patients were enrolled at an endocrinology department in Xi'an, China. This sample is drawn from a study of regulatory T cells in long-lasting Graves disease. Regarding the study as a whole: Comparison showed that persistent patients shared more public clonotypes (about 2,600) than new patients (roughly 970). Tissue studied was limited to peripheral blood, excluding thyroid tissue.

The V gene's germline CDR1 is DFQATT and CDR2 SNEGSKA (reference sequence). The CDR3 runs to 11 residues. V lost 1 base to trimming and J lost 2 bases, with 0 bases between them. The sample also formed part of further work on T cells in Graves' hyperthyroidism and ophthalmopathy. As that report states: Clinicians diagnosed patients from clinical symptoms, serum thyroxine and TRAb, thyroid ultrasound and orbital computed tomography.

The V gene is TRBV20-1, the J gene TRBJ2-1, with D hard to call. The receptor comes from a woman aged 18-35 years with Graves disease. Sequenced material: peripheral blood mononuclear cells (PBMCs), taken at new diagnosis, from a patient treated with antithyroid drugs. The CDR3 here is CSARAYNEQFF. CDR3 coding DNA: TGCAGTGCTAGAGCCTACAATGAGCAGTTCTTC.